This TCR beta chain comes out of a study of response to subunit inactivated influenza vaccine. The study's findings and limits: It was suggested by the authors that few new T cells are recruited by each seasonal influenza vaccination.

About this clonotype: The antigen is unknown.

The V gene lost 7 bases and the J gene lost 3 bases, with 14 bases spanning the gap. The CDR3 is 13 amino acids. Germline values: CDR1 SQVTM, CDR2 ANQGSEA. MiXCR, run by TCRdb on the RT-PCR reads, gives a single entry per CDR3 protein. The sample shows roughly 630,000 distinct CDR3 sequences, 13% to 15% of them seen only once. The sequence came from a man aged 45 to 65 who received an inactivated influenza vaccine. The sequencing used PBMCs from blood, collected roughly 15 days before vaccination. This chain joins TRBV29-1 and TRBJ2-3, with D tentatively TRBD2 (6 bases). Here the CDR3 DNA reads TGCAGCGCCGCCGTACTAGCTACAGATACGCAGTATTTT. Translation gives CSAAVLATDTQYF.